This TCR beta chain was captured by sequencing in a study of shared clonotypes between healthy human individuals (dated by TCRdb to 2018 to 2020). Background for the entire study: The cohort included a few men and a couple of women between 18 and 49 years of age. Per donor, three plates each were used for CD4 naive and CD4 memory, two for CD8 naive, and one for CD8 memory. Blood TCR repertoires of a handful of healthy adults were deeply sequenced to estimate repertoire size and the extent of clonotype sharing between individuals. To increase sequencing depth and limit assay-specific biases, different laboratories used diverse techniques to prepare libraries and sequence TCR repertoires. Between about 0.9 and 10 billion PBMCs per donor were obtained by leukapheresis.

CDR1 and CDR2 are drawn from the germline V gene (reference sequence): LNHDA, SQIVND. Inclusive of the bounding cysteine and phenylalanine, the CDR3 is 13 residues long. Of all the DNA, just the CDR3 is kept, 39 bases in frame from base 1. Deletion took 4 bases off V and 6 bases off J, with a span of 10 bases between the germline ends. Study-wide findings and limitations: Incomplete sequencing was indicated by rarefaction of sorted-subset datasets, despite the large sequencing depth. Sampling was limited to blood, and TCR repertoires in tissue likely differ from TCR repertoires in blood. Compared with non-shared clonotypes, clonotypes shared by all four sorted-subset donors had higher generation probabilities. Sharing across four donors was observed for about 4.8% of naive CD4, over 3% of naive CD8, about 2.5% of memory CD4, and around 0.44% of memory CD8 clonotypes. Estimated clonotype richness was generally larger for naive than for memory subsets. Because the study included only a small number of donors, the genetic and exposure-history diversity represented was limited. Pairwise subsampling indicated that sequencing depth was expected to affect the degree of clonotype sharing among donors.

Using the deep immunoSEQ assay, TCR CDR3 regions were amplified from genomic DNA by multiplex PCR. Genomic DNA extracted from each cell subset was distributed evenly over all wells of several immunoSEQ 96-well plates, and each plate served as one replicate. Each replicate PCR for sorted subsets received about 0.2 ug genomic DNA, equal to about 30,000 T cell genomes. Purified libraries were quantified with a Qubit 3.0 fluorometer, sized on a Bioanalyzer 2100, and re-quantified with the KAPA Library Quantification kit. A separate single-read 150-cycle Illumina NextSeq 550 flow cell was used to sequence each immunoSEQ 96-well plate. Processing in the source paper ran as follows. Because the immunoSEQ output included only junctional sequences and no quality scores, the filtering could not be the same as the filtering used for full-length reads. Sequences were annotated with PyIR, a Python wrapper for IgBLAST v1.9, and V/J genes and CDR3 were assigned using IMGT germline references. Any read was removed if the V/J assignment was weak (E-value above 1e-6), the CDR3 was missing, or the read contained stop codons, out-of-frame junctions, or ambiguous translated residues. V3J clonotypes were defined as sequences sharing the same inferred V gene, J gene, and CDR3 amino acid sequence. The percentage overlap between two repertoires was calculated by dividing the number of shared unique clonotypes by the size of the smaller repertoire. Repertoire richness was assessed with RTK rarefaction, the Chao1 estimator, and Recon v2.1 estimates of unobserved clonotypes. For all TCRbeta clonotypes obtained by the gDNA method from a few donors, generation probabilities were computed with OLGA. TCRdb mirrors the immuneACCESS table, restricted to in-frame sequences. Some clones are absent from its copies; in checked studies, under half trace to an unresolved V gene, and the reason for the others is unknown. Clone size and the V and J calls come from that table; the DNA yielded D and trimming. The table for this sample lists over 850,000 clones; approximately 80% of them were counted only once. The leading ten clones occupy roughly 0.56% of the sample.

As for this clone: It has no known antigen specificity. No quality values exist for individual bases; no much larger clone is one base distant.

The donors were healthy, HIV-negative adults who had no recently reported acute infections or vaccinations. Only Caucasian adults living in Nashville, Tennessee, USA were represented among the donors. CD4+ T cells were enriched through magnetic negative selection, after which naive cells were positively selected on CD45RA and the remaining negative fraction served as the memory subset. Blood was obtained by leukapheresis, after which PBMCs were separated by Ficoll-Histopaque density gradient centrifugation and cryopreserved in liquid nitrogen vapor phase. Analytical flow cytometry was used to check the purity and quantity of each magnetically sorted T cell population. From each sorted fraction, genomic DNA was isolated and quantified by UV absorbance on a Nanodrop 2000c.

This TCR derives from a man aged 18 to 35 in good health. Some clones in this sample may be carry-over from other donors' samples. The sample was memory CD4+ T cells from PBMCs. The sample's cell subset or site label is to be understood as: CD45RA-negative fraction. The chain was built from TRBV19 and TRBJ1-5; the D gene is perhaps TRBD1, from 6 matching bases. The encoded CDR3 is CASSNRVGQPQHF. The base sequence is TGTGCCAGTAGTAACAGGGTGGGTCAGCCCCAGCATTTT. Reference TRBV19 and TRBJ1-5 proteins supply the regions before and after the CDR3; the full variable domain is: DGGITQSPKYLFRKEGQNVTLSCEQNLNHDAMYWYRQDPGQGLRLIYYSQIVNDFQKGDIAEGYSVSREKKESFPLTVTSAQKNPTAFYLCASSNRVGQPQHFGDGTRLSIL.